One and the same sample provided the 15 T cell receptor beta chains below, sequenced in a study of shared clonotypes between healthy human individuals. TCRdb's copy holds only in-frame clones and misses some; the assay was immunoSEQ multiplex PCR. Among about 1 million clones listed, roughly 75% were seen once. Sequenced: memory CD4+ T cells sorted from blood. Subset reported: CD45RA-negative fraction. Source of these receptors: a man aged 18 to 30 in good health.

This chain uses TRBV18 with TRBJ2-7; D is unresolved. V gave up 4 bases and J gave up 7 bases, with 11 bases separating them. Germline V gene lookup returns CDR1 KGHSH and CDR2 LQKENI. The CDR3 is 12 amino acids. CDR3 loop: CASSLFSMEQYF. The CDR3 bases are TGTGCCAGCTCACTATTCTCTATGGAGCAGTACTTC.

The rearrangement uses TRBV7-9 and TRBJ1-1; the D gene is possibly TRBD1 (5 bases). V was cut by 5 bases and J by 1 base, with 14 bases left in between. Germline assignment: CDR1 SEHNR and CDR2 FQNEAQ (reference sequence). The CDR3 length is 15 residues. The CDR3 DNA sequence: TGTGCCAGCAGCCAGGGAGGAGGTCGGAACACTGAAGCTTTCTTT. It specifies CASSQGGGRNTEAFF. The full variable domain, rest sourced from reference TRBV7-9 and TRBJ1-1, is DTGVSQNPRHKITKRGQNVTFRCDPISEHNRLYWYRQTLGQGPEFLTYFQNEAQLEKSRLLSDRFSAERPKGSFSTLEIQRTEQGDSAMYLCASSQGGGRNTEAFFGQGTRLTVV.

V and J are TRBV7-9 and TRBJ2-2; D might be TRBD2 (5 bases). Trimming cost V 5 bases and J 0 bases, with 13 bases left between them. There are 16 residues in the CDR3. CDR1 SEHNR and CDR2 FQNEAQ come from the germline V gene (reference sequence). The DNA of the CDR3 is TGTGCCAGCAGCGGTCGGACTGGTCCGAACACCGGGGAGCTGTTTTTT. Protein sequence: CASSGRTGPNTGELFF.

The chain couples TRBV6-5 to TRBJ1-2; the D is unclear. This CDR3 has 14 residues. Germline V gene sequence: CDR1 MNHEY, CDR2 SVGAGI. V lost 0 bases and J 8 bases, leaving 13 bases between the germline ends. CDR3: CASSYSTQAGGYTF. The CDR3 DNA follows: TGTGCCAGCAGTTACTCCACCCAGGCCGGAGGCTACACCTTC.

CDR3 sequence: CASSESPSGYNEQFF. CDR3 bases: TGTGCCAGCAGTGAATCGCCTAGCGGATACAATGAGCAGTTCTTC. The chain links TRBV2 to TRBJ2-1; 7 bases align to TRBD2. The V segment lost 2 bases and the J segment 4 bases; nucleotides outside the gene matches: 5. The CDR3 length is 15 residues. Germline CDR1 and CDR2: SNHLY and FYNNEI.

There are a few counts of this clone. Written as DNA, the CDR3 is TGTGCCAGCCCGGGGGGGACAGGGCAAGAGACCCAGTACTTC. Translated, it gives CASPGGTGQETQYF. The chain has TRBV2 and TRBJ2-5, with D perhaps matching TRBD1 (9 bases). V lost 8 bases and J lost 2, with 15 bases in between. CDR3 length equals 14 residues. From germline, CDR1 is SNHLY and CDR2 FYNNEI.

The chain is built from TRBV6-1 and TRBJ1-5; the match to TRBD1 covers 10 bases. Germline lookup yields CDR1 MNHNS and CDR2 SASEGT. Trimming took 4 bases from V and 0 from J; bases not matched to a gene: 6. The CDR3 has 17 amino acids. CDR3 protein: CASSGWDRGYSNQPQHF. CDR3 coding DNA: TGTGCCAGCAGTGGGTGGGACAGGGGATATAGCAATCAGCCCCAGCATTTT.

The chain carries TRBV6-6 and TRBJ1-3; TRBD1 agrees at 7 bases. This CDR3 is built from 14 residues. Germline CDR1 reads MNHNY; CDR2 reads SVGAGI (reference sequence). V was pared by 6 bases and J by 4 bases, with 6 bases of the junction left unmatched. The CDR3 region has the DNA TGTGCCAGCAGACCCCAGGGGGGAGGAAACACCATATATTTT. It is translated as CASRPQGGGNTIYF.

The chain carries TRBV10-1 and TRBJ2-7; D is unresolved. CDR1 is WNHNN, CDR2 SYGVQD, per germline (reference sequence). The germline V and J ends were trimmed by 4 bases and 0 bases, with 13 bases remaining between them. CDR3 size: 15 residues. The CDR3 is CASSAPVTSSYEQYF. As DNA, the CDR3 is TGCGCCAGCAGTGCGCCCGTAACTTCCTCCTACGAGCAGTACTTC.

This clone was seen just once. Other DNA sequences from this sample encode an identical CDR3 as well. The rearrangement joins TRBV19 to TRBJ1-6; unclear D gene. The CDR3 loop spans 14 amino acids. V lost 3 bases and J lost 1, with 4 bases in between. Looked up from germline, CDR1 is LNHDA and CDR2 is SQIVND (reference sequence). Here the CDR3 DNA reads TGTGCCAGTAGTATGGGGTCCTATAATTCACCCCTCCACTTT. Translation gives CASSMGSYNSPLHF.

The chain carries TRBV29-1 and TRBJ2-1; TRBD2 matches at 16 bases. With V trimmed by 5 bases and J by 8 bases, 12 bases remained unmatched. The germline CDR1 and CDR2 sequences are SQVTM and ANQGSEA. This CDR3 contains 17 residues. The CDR3 nucleotides read TGCAGCGTTCCCGGGACTAGCGGGGGGGCGAAGGGCGATGAGCAGTTCTTC. Amino acid sequence: CSVPGTSGGAKGDEQFF.

The chain carries TRBV7-9 and TRBJ2-7; D perhaps matches TRBD2 (6 bases). The CDR3 is 12 amino acids. V gave up 7 bases and J gave up 4 bases, with 11 bases separating them. Germline V CDR1 and CDR2: SEHNR, FQNEAQ (reference sequence). The CDR3 sequence is CASTKEGYEQYF. CDR3 DNA sequence: TGTGCCAGCACCAAGGAGGGATACGAGCAGTACTTC.

The chain has TRBV18 and TRBJ2-3; D not resolved. This CDR3 contains 15 residues. Germline CDR1 is KGHSH and CDR2 is LQKENI. V was pared by 1 base and J by 0 bases, with 8 bases between. Here the CDR3 DNA reads TGTGCCAGCTCACCACAAGAATTTAGCACAGATACGCAGTATTTT. Protein sequence: CASSPQEFSTDTQYF. Drawing the rest from reference TRBV18 and TRBJ2-3, the complete variable domain is NAGVMQNPRHLVRRRGQEARLRCSPMKGHSHVYWYRQLPEEGLKFMVYLQKENIIDESGMPKERFSAEFPKEGPSILRIQQVVRGDSAAYFCASSPQEFSTDTQYFGPGTRLTVL.

The chain is built from TRBV16 and TRBJ1-1; 7 bases map to TRBD1. Germline V lookup: CDR1 KGHSY, CDR2 FQNENV. The length of the CDR3 is 16 residues. J gave up 1 base and V 3 bases, and 8 bases lay outside the gene matches. CDR3 DNA sequence: TGTGCCAGCAGCCACATCGACAGGGATAGGAACACTGAAGCTTTCTTT. Amino acid sequence: CASSHIDRDRNTEAFF.

This clone was recorded many times. V and J are TRBV27 and TRBJ2-1, with D possibly TRBD2 on 7 matching bases. V lost 0 bases, J lost 12 bases, and 21 bases lay in between. The CDR3 has 16 residues. Germline V lookup: CDR1 MNHEY, CDR2 SMNVEV (reference sequence). The CDR3 here is CASSLSGGSSGGGQFF. As DNA, the CDR3 is TGTGCCAGCAGTTTATCCGGGGGGTCGTCTGGGGGCGGGCAGTTCTTC.